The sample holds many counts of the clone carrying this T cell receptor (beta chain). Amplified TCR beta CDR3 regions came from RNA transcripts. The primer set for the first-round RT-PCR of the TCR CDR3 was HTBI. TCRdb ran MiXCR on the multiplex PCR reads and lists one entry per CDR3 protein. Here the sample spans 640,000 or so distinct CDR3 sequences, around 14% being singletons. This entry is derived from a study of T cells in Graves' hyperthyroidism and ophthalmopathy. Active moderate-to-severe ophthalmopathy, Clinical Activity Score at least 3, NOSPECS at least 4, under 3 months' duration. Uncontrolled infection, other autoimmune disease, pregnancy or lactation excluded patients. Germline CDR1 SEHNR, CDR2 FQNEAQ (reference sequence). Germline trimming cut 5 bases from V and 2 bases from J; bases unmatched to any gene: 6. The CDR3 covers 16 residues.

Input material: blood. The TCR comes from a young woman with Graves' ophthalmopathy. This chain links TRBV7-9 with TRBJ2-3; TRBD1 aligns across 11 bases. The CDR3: CASSLRTGGTTDTQYF. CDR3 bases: TGTGCCAGCAGCCTGCGGACAGGGGGCACCACAGATACGCAGTATTTT.